The 14 T cell receptor beta chains given below trace back to one sample, sequenced in a study of shared clonotypes between healthy human individuals. TCRdb's table, derived via immunoSEQ multiplex PCR, lists solely in-frame clones and lacks some. Here the sample spans about a million clones, around 76% being singletons. The sample was memory CD4+ T cells sorted from blood. As to subset: CD45RA-negative fraction. The receptors were sampled from a man between 18 and 29 years old in good health.

The chain couples TRBV13 to TRBJ2-6; no reliable D call. CDR1 and CDR2 (germline): PRHDT, FYEKMQ (reference sequence). This CDR3 is 17 amino acids long. V was clipped by 2 bases and J by 0 bases, with 11 bases between them. CDR3 region: CASSLRQKLSGANVLTF. The CDR3, as DNA: TGTGCCAGCAGCTTAAGGCAGAAACTCTCTGGGGCCAACGTCCTGACTTTC.

This clone has only a few counts. V gene TRBV29-1 combines with J gene TRBJ2-3, with 8 bases matching TRBD2. The CDR3 has 15 amino acids. CDR1 is SQVTM, CDR2 ANQGSEA, per germline. V shed 7 bases and J 1 base; nucleotides not matched to a gene: 10. The CDR3 reads CSGVWAGGRTDTQYF. CDR3 coding DNA: TGCAGCGGAGTCTGGGCGGGGGGCCGCACAGATACGCAGTATTTT.

CDR3 loop: CASTVAGTATYEQYF. In DNA form, the CDR3 reads TGTGCCAGCACCGTAGCCGGGACGGCGACCTACGAGCAGTACTTC. The J gene is TRBJ2-7, the V gene TRBV7-2, with D perhaps being TRBD1 or TRBD2 (5 bases each). CDR3 length: 15 residues. Per germline, CDR1 SGHTA and CDR2 FQGNSA. Trimming removed 7 bases at V and 2 bases at J, with 18 bases between.

The J gene is TRBJ1-4, the V gene TRBV5-1; 7 positions match TRBD1. V lost 2 bases, J lost 7 bases, and 8 bases stayed unmatched. This CDR3 comprises 15 residues. The germline CDR1 and CDR2 sequences are SGHRS and YFSETQ. For the CDR3, the DNA is TGCGCCAGCAGCTTCTACCGGGACAGCCGTGAAAAACTGTTTTTT. This gives the protein CASSFYRDSREKLFF.

V gene TRBV5-5 combines with J gene TRBJ2-7; D call uncertain. The CDR3 is 13 amino acids. V was clipped by 1 base and J by 7 bases, with 12 bases between them. The V gene's germline CDR1 is SGHKS and CDR2 YYEKEE (reference sequence). The CDR3 bases are TGTGCCAGCAGCTTGACGCCTCTCGGGGAGCAGTACTTC. Translating gives CASSLTPLGEQYF.

The V gene is TRBV4-2, the J gene TRBJ2-5; 10 bases match TRBD2. From germline, CDR1 is LGHNA and CDR2 YNFKEQ. The J segment lost 3 bases and the V segment lost 5 bases, leaving 6 bases of the junction unmatched. The CDR3 has 15 amino acids. The chain's CDR3 is CASSGGLAGEETQYF. Written as DNA, the CDR3 is TGTGCCAGCAGCGGGGGGCTAGCGGGGGAAGAGACCCAGTACTTC.

The chain recombines TRBV27 with TRBJ2-3; TRBD1 aligns across 12 bases. The CDR3 is 18 residues long. CDR1 is MNHEY and CDR2 is SMNVEV in the germline V gene (reference sequence). After removal of 1 base from V and 3 bases from J, the junction contained 8 bases not matched to a gene. Here the CDR3 DNA reads TGTGCCAGCAGTTTATACGGGACAGGGGGCGGTAGAACAGATACGCAGTATTTT. It specifies CASSLYGTGGGRTDTQYF.

The CDR3 nucleotides read TGTGCCAGCAGCTTTCGGCAGGACTATGGCTACACCTTC. Translating gives CASSFRQDYGYTF. V gene TRBV5-5 combines with J gene TRBJ1-2; D remains unclear. Per the germline V gene, CDR1 is SGHKS and CDR2 is YYEKEE (reference sequence). V was trimmed by 2 bases and J by 3 bases, leaving 8 bases between them. CDR3 length equals 13 residues.

This chain joins TRBV18 and TRBJ2-5, with D unresolved. There are 15 residues in the CDR3. Germline CDR1 and CDR2: KGHSH and LQKENI. V lost 1 base, J lost 5 bases, and 14 bases lay in between. CDR3 sequence reads: CASSPRWGIGETQYF. CDR3 bases: TGTGCCAGCTCACCACGGTGGGGAATCGGGGAGACCCAGTACTTC.

The chain links TRBV19 to TRBJ2-3; possibly TRBD2 for D (5 bases). Looked up from germline, CDR1 is LNHDA and CDR2 is SQIVND (reference sequence). The CDR3 covers 11 residues. With 5 bases removed from V and 10 bases from J, the gap between germline ends came to 10 bases. The CDR3 loop reads CASSPGIAQYF. As DNA, the CDR3 is TGTGCCAGTAGTCCCGGGATAGCGCAGTATTTT.

This clone appeared a few times. The chain carries TRBV10-2 and TRBJ2-3; 12 bases are a match to TRBD2. Trimming took 5 bases from V and 4 from J; bases not matched to a gene: 4. The CDR3 length is 15 residues. Germline CDR1 is WSHSY and CDR2 is SAAADI. In DNA, the CDR3 is TGCGCCAGCAGTCTATCTAGCGGGGGGGCAGATACGCAGTATTTT. This translates into CASSLSSGGADTQYF.

CDR3 residues: CATSRGWALNTYGYTF. CDR3 nucleotide sequence: TGTGCCACCAGCAGAGGGTGGGCTCTGAATACCTATGGCTACACCTTC. The chain carries TRBV15 and TRBJ1-2; D remains ambiguous. In germline, CDR1 is LNHNV, CDR2 YYDKDF (reference sequence). The CDR3 is made up of 16 amino acids. With 1 base removed from V and 4 bases from J, the gap between germline ends came to 16 bases.

As to this clone: The same CDR3 arises from other DNA sequences in this sample as well. The chain is built from TRBV5-1 and TRBJ2-3, with D possibly TRBD1 on 5 matching bases. Trimming took 4 bases from V and 0 from J, leaving 9 bases between them. The CDR3 loop spans 14 amino acids. Looked up from germline, CDR1 is SGHRS and CDR2 is YFSETQ. The CDR3 DNA follows: TGCGCCAGCAGCAGCAGGGAAAGCACAGATACGCAGTATTTT. The encoded protein is CASSSRESTDTQYF.

This rearrangement joins TRBV6-5 to TRBJ2-1, with TRBD2 matching 14 bases. Germline V gene data show CDR1 as MNHEY and CDR2 as SVGAGI. V dropped 4 bases and J dropped 8; count of bases not matched to a gene: 4. This CDR3 region has 15 residues. CDR3 region: CASSWGLAGVDEQFF. The CDR3 DNA reads as TGTGCCAGCAGTTGGGGACTAGCGGGAGTCGATGAGCAGTTCTTC.